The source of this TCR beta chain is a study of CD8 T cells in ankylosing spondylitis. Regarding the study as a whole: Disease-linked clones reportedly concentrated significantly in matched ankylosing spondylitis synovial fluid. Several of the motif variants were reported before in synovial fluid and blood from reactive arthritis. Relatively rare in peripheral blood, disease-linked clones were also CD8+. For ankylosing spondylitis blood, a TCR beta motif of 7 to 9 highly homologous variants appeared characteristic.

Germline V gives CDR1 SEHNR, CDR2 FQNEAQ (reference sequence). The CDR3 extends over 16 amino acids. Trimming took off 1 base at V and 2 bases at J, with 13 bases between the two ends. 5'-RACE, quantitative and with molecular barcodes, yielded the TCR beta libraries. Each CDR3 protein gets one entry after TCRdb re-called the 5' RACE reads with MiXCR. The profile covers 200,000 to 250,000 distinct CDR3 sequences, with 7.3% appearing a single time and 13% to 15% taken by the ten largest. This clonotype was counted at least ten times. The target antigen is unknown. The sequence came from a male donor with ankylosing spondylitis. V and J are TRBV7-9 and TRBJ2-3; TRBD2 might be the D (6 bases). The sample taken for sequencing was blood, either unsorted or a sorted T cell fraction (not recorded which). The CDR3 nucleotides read TGTGCCAGCAGCTTAGTGGAGGGCGCCTTCACAGATACGCAGTATTTT. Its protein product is CASSLVEGAFTDTQYF.